This T cell receptor beta chain was captured in a study of radiotherapy plus CTLA-4 blockade in lung cancer. Sequenced by immunoSEQ multiplex PCR; TCRdb stores in-frame clones only, minus some. This table holds 90,000 to 100,000 clones, around 88% found once. The CDR3 contains 11 residues. Trimming stripped 3 bases from V and 4 bases from J, with 7 bases between. CDR1 and CDR2 (germline): GTSNPN, SVGIG (reference sequence). The TCR sequence derives from a human donor with non-small cell lung cancer that progressed on radiotherapy plus ipilimumab. Sequences were derived from peripheral blood, sampled from a patient treated with radiotherapy plus ipilimumab. This chain links TRBV30 with TRBJ2-7; no definite D call. CDR3 in amino acids: CAWRSRYEQYF. The CDR3, as DNA: TGTGCCTGGAGGAGCCGTTACGAGCAGTACTTC.